Sequencing of this T cell receptor beta chain was carried out in a study of OX40 agonist ivuxolimab in advanced cancers. Across the whole study: Ivuxolimab is an agonistic anti-OX40 (CD134) antibody, and patients were treated with it. A mean age of 60 years, range about 23 to 80, was recorded, and about 83% were male.

Findings and limits, study-wide: Partial responders at 0.1-3.0 mg/kg had among the lowest clonal expansion.

Only in-frame clones appear in the TCRdb table, and some are missing; sequencing was by immunoSEQ multiplex PCR. The sample records around 70,000 clones, roughly nine tenths being singletons. The V gene end was trimmed by 4 bases and the J gene end by 5 bases; junction bases not matched to a gene: 9. This CDR3 is built from 15 residues. Germline lookup yields CDR1 SGHRS and CDR2 YFSETQ. Turning to this clone: The antigen is undetermined.

The material sequenced was CD4+ or CD8+ T cells sorted from blood, taken in a trial of the OX40 agonist ivuxolimab. The rearrangement uses TRBV5-1 and TRBJ1-1, with 9 bases matching TRBD1. This sequence was found in an adult with an advanced solid tumor such as melanoma, head and neck, liver or kidney cancer. As DNA, the CDR3 is TGCGCCAGCAGCCTACAGGGGGCCGCTAGGACTGAAGCTTTCTTT. As protein: CASSLQGAARTEAFF.